The T cell receptor (beta chain) under discussion was sequenced for a study of cytomegalovirus exposure and HLA in healthy donors. Regarding the study as a whole: Fewer N-insertions (relative to the roughly 630-donor mean) were reportedly seen in an Asian-associated ancestry cluster in a later analysis. Owing to their indistinguishability, certain V segments, notably TRBV6-2 and TRBV6-3, were excluded. Later analysis associated a missense DCLRE1C variant with TCR beta V- and J-gene trimming.

V shed 1 base and J 2 bases; nucleotides not matched to a gene: 8. The CDR3 contains 16 residues. CDR1 is MGHRA, CDR2 YSYEKL, per germline. Comments on this clone: Antigen unknown.

The PCR was carried out with 60 Vbeta primers and 13 Jbeta primers. The protocol was immunoSEQ multiplex PCR, while the TCRdb copy is restricted to in-frame clones and leaves out a portion. Here the sample spans approximately 190,000 clones, approximately 88% being singletons. The receptor's source is a boy younger than 18 in good health and CMV-seronegative. Sequenced input: PBMCs. The chain is built from TRBV4-1 and TRBJ2-7; the match to TRBD1 covers 7 bases. CDR3 nucleotide sequence: TGCGCCAGCAGCCAAGCGTCCGACAGGGCGACCTACGAGCAGTACTTC. Protein: CASSQASDRATYEQYF.